Listed below are T cell receptor beta chains from one sample, sequenced in a study of spatial heterogeneity in lung cancer. MiXCR, applied by TCRdb to the 5' RACE reads, yields one record per CDR3 protein. The sample has some 21,000 distinct CDR3 sequences; roughly 6.7% are singletons. Here the sequenced sample was lung tumor tissue, taken at surgery. The receptors originated from a male donor with early-stage non-small cell lung cancer. CDR3s include the opening cysteine and the closing phenylalanine or tryptophan. The order of the fields is D gene, clone size, V gene, J gene, CDR3 DNA, CDR3 protein. D genes are given only for firm matches. The listing skips clone size in some rows; elsewhere it reads once, few, many or a size class.

>NA|medium-sized|TRBV5-1|TRBJ2-7
TGCGCCAGCAGCACGTTCGGGGTTCACGAGCAGTACTTC
CASSTFGVHEQYF
>TRBD1|few|TRBV28|TRBJ1-5
TGTGCCAGCAGTTTAGACGAGGGGGCGAGGAATCAGCCCCAGCATTTT
CASSLDEGARNQPQHF
>TRBD1|many|TRBV29-1|TRBJ2-5
TGCAGCGTTCTCCCGGGACAGGGGGCGAGAGAGACCCAGTACTTC
CSVLPGQGARETQYF
>TRBD1|many|TRBV28|TRBJ1-2
TGTGCCAGCAGCCTCACAGGGGGAACCTATGGCTACACCTTC
CASSLTGGTYGYTF
>TRBD1|many|TRBV6-6|TRBJ1-5
TGTGCCAGCAGTCAGGGGGCTCGGAGCAATCAGCCCCAGCATTTT
CASSQGARSNQPQHF
>TRBD1|NA|TRBV7-9|TRBJ2-6
TGTGCTTACACAGGGGCTGGGGCCAACGTCCTGACTTTC
CAYTGAGANVLTF
>NA|many|TRBV9|TRBJ2-1
TGTGCCAGCAGCGGTCCCATGGGTGAGCAGTTCTTC
CASSGPMGEQFF
>TRBD1|many|TRBV20-1|TRBJ2-5
TGCAGTGCTCGAACAGGGGAGCAAGAGACCCAGTACTTC
CSARTGEQETQYF
>NA|medium-sized|TRBV7-9|TRBJ2-7
TGTGCCAGCAGCTTAGTGAGTTACGAGCAGTACTTC
CASSLVSYEQYF
>NA|many|TRBV5-1|TRBJ2-5
TGCGCCAGCAGCTCCGGTCCTTTAGAGACCCAGTACTTC
CASSSGPLETQYF
>TRBD1|many|TRBV6-5|TRBJ2-5
TGTGCCAGCAGTTACACAGGGACAGGGGGCGTCGTGGAGACCCAGTACTTC
CASSYTGTGGVVETQYF
>NA|many|TRBV19|TRBJ1-2
TGTGCCAGTAGTCCCCGTGGGGCAGGTTTCGTCTATGGCTACACCTTC
CASSPRGAGFVYGYTF
>TRBD2|many|TRBV7-2|TRBJ2-1
TGTGCCAGCAGCACGGGACTAGCGGGAGGGAGGAGCTCCTACAATGAGCAGTTCTTC
CASSTGLAGGRSSYNEQFF
>NA|many|TRBV9|TRBJ1-5
TGTGCCAGCAGCGTGAGTATCAATCAGCCCCAGCATTTT
CASSVSINQPQHF
>TRBD1|many|TRBV18|TRBJ1-1
TGTGCCAGCTCGGGAGTTCAGGGGGAGTCCGAAGCTTTCTTT
CASSGVQGESEAFF
>NA|many|TRBV5-1|TRBJ2-1
TGCGCCAGCAGTCCCAGGGGGGGAGAGCAGTTCTTC
CASSPRGGEQFF
>NA|many|TRBV28|TRBJ1-2
TGTGCCAGCAGTTTTTCCCGGCGTTATGGCTACACCTTC
CASSFSRRYGYTF
>TRBD2|many|TRBV5-6|TRBJ2-7
TGTGCCAGCAGCTTGGGTAGTGCGGGAGCTGGCGAGCAGTACTTC
CASSLGSAGAGEQYF
>TRBD2|many|TRBV28|TRBJ2-7
TGTGCCAGCAGTTTACCAGGGACTAGCTTCCCCTACGAGCAGTACTTC
CASSLPGTSFPYEQYF
>TRBD2|many|TRBV5-1|TRBJ2-1
TGCGCCAGCAGCCCGGCGGGACTAGCGGCTAATGAGCAGTTCTTC
CASSPAGLAANEQFF
>TRBD2|medium-sized|TRBV6-2/TRBV6-3|TRBJ2-7
TGTGCCAGCAGGGGGATGAGGGGACTAGGTGCCTACGAGCAGTACTTC
CASRGMRGLGAYEQYF
>NA|few|TRBV30|TRBJ1-5
TGTGCCTGGAGTGTAACGGAGGGCAATCAGCCCCAGCATTTT
CAWSVTEGNQPQHF
>NA|many|TRBV6-4|TRBJ2-3
TGTGCCAGCAGACGGACAGTCACAGATACGCAGTATTTT
CASRRTVTDTQYF
>TRBD1|many|TRBV15|TRBJ2-7
TGTGCCACCAGCAGGGGGACAGGGGATAACCACGAGCAGTACTTC
CATSRGTGDNHEQYF
>TRBD2|few|TRBV12-3/TRBV12-4|TRBJ2-1
TGTGCCAGCAGTTTGACGGGAGGGCCACAGGAGCAGTTCTTC
CASSLTGGPQEQFF
>NA|few|TRBV18|TRBJ2-1
TGTGCCAGCTCACCACCGACCCGGGACCACTTGAGCTCCTACAATGAGCAGTTCTTC
CASSPPTRDHLSSYNEQFF
>TRBD2|many|TRBV5-6|TRBJ2-1
TGTGCCAGCCGGGAGACTAGCGGGTACAATGAGCAGTTCTTC
CASRETSGYNEQFF